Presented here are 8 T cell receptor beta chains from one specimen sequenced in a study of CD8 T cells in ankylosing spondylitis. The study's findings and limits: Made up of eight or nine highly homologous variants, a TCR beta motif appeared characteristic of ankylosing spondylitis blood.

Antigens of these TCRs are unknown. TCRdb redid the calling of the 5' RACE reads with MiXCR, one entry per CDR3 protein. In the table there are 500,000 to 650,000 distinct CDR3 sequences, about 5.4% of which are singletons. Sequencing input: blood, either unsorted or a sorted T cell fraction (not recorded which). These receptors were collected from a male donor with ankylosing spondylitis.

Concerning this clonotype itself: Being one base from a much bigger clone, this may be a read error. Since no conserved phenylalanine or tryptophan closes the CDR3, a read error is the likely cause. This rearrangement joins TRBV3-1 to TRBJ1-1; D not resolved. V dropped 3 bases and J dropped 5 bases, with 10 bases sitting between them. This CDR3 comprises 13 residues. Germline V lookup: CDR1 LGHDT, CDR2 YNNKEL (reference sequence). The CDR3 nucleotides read TGTGCCAGCAGCCAGCCGGGGTGGACTGAAGCTTTCCTT. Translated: CASSQPGWTEAFL.

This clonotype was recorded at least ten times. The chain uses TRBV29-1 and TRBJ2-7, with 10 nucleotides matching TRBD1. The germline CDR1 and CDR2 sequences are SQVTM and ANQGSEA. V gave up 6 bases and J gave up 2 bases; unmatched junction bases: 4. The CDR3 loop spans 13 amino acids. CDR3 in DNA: TGCAGCGTAGGGACAGGGGAGCCCTACGAGCAGTACTTC. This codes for CSVGTGEPYEQYF.

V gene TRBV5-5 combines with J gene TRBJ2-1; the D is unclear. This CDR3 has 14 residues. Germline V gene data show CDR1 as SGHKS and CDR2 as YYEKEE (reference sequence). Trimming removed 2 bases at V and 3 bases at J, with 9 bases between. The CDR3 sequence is CASSFGFSYNEQFF. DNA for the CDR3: TGTGCCAGCAGCTTCGGTTTCAGCTACAATGAGCAGTTCTTC.

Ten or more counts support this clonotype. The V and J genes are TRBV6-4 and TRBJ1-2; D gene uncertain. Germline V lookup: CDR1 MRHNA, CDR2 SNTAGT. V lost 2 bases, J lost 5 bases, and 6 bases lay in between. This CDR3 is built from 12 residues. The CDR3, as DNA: TGTGCCAGCAGTGACCCAGGATATGGCTACACCTTC. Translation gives CASSDPGYGYTF.

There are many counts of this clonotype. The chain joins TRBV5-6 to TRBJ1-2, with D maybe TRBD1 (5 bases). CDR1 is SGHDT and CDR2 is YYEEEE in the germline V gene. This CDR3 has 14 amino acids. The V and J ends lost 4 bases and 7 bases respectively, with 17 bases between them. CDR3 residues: CASSDTGGAFGYTF. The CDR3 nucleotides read TGTGCCAGCAGCGACACAGGAGGGGCTTTTGGCTACACCTTC. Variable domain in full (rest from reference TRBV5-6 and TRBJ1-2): DAGVTQSPTHLIKTRGQQVTLRCSPKSGHDTVSWYQQALGQGPQFIFQYYEEEERQRGNFPDRFSGHQFPNYSSELNVNALLLGDSALYLCASSDTGGAFGYTFGSGTRLTVV.

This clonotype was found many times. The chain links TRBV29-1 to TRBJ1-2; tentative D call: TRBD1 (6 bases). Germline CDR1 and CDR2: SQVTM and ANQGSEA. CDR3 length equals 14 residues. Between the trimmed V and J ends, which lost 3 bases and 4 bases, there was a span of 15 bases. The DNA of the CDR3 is TGCAGCGTTGAGGCCAGGGGACACCTCTATGGCTACACCTTC. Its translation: CSVEARGHLYGYTF.

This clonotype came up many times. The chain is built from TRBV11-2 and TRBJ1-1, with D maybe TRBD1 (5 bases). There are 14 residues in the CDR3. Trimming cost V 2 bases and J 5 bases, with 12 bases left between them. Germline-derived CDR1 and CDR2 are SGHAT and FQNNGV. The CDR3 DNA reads TGTGCCAGCAGCTTATCACGGCGGGGGACTGAAGCTTTCTTT. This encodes CASSLSRRGTEAFF. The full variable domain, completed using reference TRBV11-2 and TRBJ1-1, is EAGVAQSPRYKIIEKRQSVAFWCNPISGHATLYWYQQILGQGPKLLIQFQNNGVVDDSQLPKDRFSAERLKGVDSTLKIQPAKLEDSAVYLCASSLSRRGTEAFFGQGTRLTVV.

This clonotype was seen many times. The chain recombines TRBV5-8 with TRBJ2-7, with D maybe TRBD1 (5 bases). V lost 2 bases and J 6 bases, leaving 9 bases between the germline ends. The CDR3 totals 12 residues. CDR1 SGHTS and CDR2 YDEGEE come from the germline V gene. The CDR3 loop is CASSLRQFEQYF. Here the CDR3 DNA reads TGTGCCAGCAGCTTACGACAGTTCGAGCAGTACTTC.